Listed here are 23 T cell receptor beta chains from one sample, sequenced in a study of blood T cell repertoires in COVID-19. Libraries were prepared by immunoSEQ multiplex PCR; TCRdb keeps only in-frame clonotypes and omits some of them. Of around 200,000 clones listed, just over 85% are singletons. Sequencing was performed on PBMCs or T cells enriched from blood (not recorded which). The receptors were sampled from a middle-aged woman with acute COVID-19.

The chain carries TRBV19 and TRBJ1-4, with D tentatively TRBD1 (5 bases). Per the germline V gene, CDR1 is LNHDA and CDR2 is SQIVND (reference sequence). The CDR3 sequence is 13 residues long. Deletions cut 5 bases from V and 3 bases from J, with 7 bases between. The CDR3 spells CASSGGANEKLFF. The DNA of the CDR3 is TGTGCCAGTAGTGGAGGGGCTAATGAAAAACTGTTTTTT.

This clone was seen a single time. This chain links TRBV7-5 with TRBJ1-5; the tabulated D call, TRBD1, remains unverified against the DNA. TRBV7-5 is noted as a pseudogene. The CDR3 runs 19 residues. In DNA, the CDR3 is TGTGTCAGAAGCTTAGCGCCACAGGGGGCCATGTTAAGCAATCAGCCCCAGCATTTT. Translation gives CVRSLAPQGAMLSNQPQHF.

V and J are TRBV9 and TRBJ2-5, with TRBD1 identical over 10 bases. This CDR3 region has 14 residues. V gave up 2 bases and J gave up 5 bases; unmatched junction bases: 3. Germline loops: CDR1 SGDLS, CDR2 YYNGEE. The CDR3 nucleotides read TGTGCCAGCAGCGTCCCGGACAGGGGGGAGACCCAGTACTTC. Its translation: CASSVPDRGETQYF.

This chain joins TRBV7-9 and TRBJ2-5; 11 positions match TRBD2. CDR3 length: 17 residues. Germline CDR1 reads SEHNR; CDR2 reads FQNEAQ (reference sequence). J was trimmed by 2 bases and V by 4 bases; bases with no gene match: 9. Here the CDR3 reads CASSSPISGGEQETQYF. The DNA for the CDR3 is TGTGCCAGCAGCTCTCCGATTAGCGGGGGGGAACAAGAGACCCAGTACTTC.

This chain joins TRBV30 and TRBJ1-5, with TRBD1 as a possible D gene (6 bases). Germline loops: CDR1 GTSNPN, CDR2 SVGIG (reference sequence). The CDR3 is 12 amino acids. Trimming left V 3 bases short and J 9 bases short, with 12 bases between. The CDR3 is CAWRAGAAPQHF. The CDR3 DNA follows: TGTGCCTGGAGGGCAGGGGCCGCGCCCCAGCATTTT.

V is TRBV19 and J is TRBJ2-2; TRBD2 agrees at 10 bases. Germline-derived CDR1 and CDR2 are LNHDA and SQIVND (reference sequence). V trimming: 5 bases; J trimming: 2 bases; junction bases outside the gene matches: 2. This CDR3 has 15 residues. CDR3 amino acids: CASSPLAGNTGELFF. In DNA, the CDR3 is TGTGCCAGTAGTCCACTAGCGGGAAACACCGGGGAGCTGTTTTTT.

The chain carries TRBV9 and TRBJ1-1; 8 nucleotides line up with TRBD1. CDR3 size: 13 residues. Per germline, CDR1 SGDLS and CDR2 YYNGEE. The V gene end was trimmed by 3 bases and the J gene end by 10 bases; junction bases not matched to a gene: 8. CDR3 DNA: TGTGCCAGCAGCGCAGGACAGGGAATGACAGCTTTCTTT. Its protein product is CASSAGQGMTAFF.

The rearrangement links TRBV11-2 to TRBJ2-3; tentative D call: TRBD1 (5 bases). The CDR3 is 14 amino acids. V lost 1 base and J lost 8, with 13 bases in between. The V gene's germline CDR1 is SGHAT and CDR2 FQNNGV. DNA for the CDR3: TGTGCCAGCAGCTTAGTGATGGACACCAGTACGCAGTATTTT. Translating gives CASSLVMDTSTQYF.

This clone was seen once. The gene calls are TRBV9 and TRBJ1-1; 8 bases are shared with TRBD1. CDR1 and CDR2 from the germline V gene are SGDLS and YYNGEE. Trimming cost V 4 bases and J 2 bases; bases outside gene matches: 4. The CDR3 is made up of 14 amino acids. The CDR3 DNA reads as TGTGCCAGCAGCCTGGGACAGGCTAACACTGAAGCTTTCTTT. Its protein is CASSLGQANTEAFF.

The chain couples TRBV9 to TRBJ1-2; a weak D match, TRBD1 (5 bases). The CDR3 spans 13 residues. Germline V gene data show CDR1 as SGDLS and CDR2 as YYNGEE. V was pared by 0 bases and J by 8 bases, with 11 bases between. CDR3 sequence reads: CASSVDYGGGYTF. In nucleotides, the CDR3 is TGTGCCAGCAGCGTAGACTACGGGGGGGGCTACACCTTC. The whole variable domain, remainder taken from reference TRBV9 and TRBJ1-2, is DSGVTQTPKHLITATGQRVTLRCSPRSGDLSVYWYQQSLDQGLQFLIQYYNGEERAKGNILERFSAQQFPDLHSELNLSSLELGDSALYFCASSVDYGGGYTFGSGTRLTVV.

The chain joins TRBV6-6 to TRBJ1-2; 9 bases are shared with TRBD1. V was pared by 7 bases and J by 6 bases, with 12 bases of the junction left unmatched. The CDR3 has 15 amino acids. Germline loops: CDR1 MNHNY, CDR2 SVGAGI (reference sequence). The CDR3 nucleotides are TGTGCCAGCATTTCGGGCCCCGGGACAGGGCATGGCTACACCTTC. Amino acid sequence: CASISGPGTGHGYTF.

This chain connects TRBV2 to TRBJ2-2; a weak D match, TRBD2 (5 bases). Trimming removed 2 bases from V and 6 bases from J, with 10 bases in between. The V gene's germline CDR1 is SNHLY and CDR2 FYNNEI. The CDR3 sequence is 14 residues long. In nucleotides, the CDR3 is TGTGCCAGCAGTGAAACCGGGGTCCCCGGGGAGCTGTTTTTT. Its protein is CASSETGVPGELFF.

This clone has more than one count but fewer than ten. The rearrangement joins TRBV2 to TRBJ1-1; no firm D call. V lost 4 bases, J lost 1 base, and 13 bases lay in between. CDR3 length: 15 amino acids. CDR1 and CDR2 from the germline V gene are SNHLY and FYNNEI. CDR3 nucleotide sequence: TGTGCCAGCAGTGTTCTCGAGGGTGCGAACACTGAAGCTTTCTTT. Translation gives CASSVLEGANTEAFF. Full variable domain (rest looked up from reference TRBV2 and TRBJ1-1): EPEVTQTPSHQVTQMGQEVILRCVPISNHLYFYWYRQILGQKVEFLVSFYNNEISEKSEIFDDQFSVERPDGSNFTLKIRSTKLEDSAMYFCASSVLEGANTEAFFGQGTRLTVV.

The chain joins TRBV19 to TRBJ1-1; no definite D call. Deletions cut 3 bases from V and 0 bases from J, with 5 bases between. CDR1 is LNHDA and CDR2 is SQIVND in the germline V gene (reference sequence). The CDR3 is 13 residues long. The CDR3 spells CASSMSMNTEAFF. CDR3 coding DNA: TGTGCCAGTAGTATGAGTATGAACACTGAAGCTTTCTTT.

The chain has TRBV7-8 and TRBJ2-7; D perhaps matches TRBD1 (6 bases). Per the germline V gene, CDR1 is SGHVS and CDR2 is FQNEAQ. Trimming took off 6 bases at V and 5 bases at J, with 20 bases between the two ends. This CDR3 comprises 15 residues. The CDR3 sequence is CASSQLRAGEHEQYV. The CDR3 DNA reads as TGTGCCAGCAGTCAATTGCGCGCAGGGGAGCACGAGCAGTACGTC.

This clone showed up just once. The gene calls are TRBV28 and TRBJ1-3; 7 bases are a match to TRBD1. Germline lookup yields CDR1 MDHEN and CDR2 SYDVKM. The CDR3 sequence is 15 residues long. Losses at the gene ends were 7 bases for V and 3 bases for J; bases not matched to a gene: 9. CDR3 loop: CASNEQGRHGNTIYF. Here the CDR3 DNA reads TGTGCCAGCAACGAACAGGGGAGGCATGGAAACACCATATATTTT.

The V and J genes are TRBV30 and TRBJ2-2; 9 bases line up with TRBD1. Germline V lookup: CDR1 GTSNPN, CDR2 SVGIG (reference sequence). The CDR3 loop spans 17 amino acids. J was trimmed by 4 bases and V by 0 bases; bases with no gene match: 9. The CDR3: CAWSVRSGTGTTGELFF. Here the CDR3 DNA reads TGTGCCTGGAGTGTACGGAGTGGGACAGGGACCACCGGGGAGCTGTTTTTT.

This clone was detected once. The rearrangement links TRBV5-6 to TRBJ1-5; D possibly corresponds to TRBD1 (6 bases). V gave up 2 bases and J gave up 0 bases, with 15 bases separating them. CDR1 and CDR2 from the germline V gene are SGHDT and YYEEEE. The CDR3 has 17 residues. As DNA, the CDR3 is TGTGCCAGCAGCTTTCAGGGAAGGGGGTATAGCAATCAGCCCCAGCATTTT. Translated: CASSFQGRGYSNQPQHF.

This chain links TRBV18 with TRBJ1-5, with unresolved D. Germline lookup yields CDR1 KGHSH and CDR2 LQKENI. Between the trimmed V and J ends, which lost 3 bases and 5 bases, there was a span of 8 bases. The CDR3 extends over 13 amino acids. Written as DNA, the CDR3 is TGTGCCAGCTCACCCTTGGAGCATCAGCCCCAGCATTTT. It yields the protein CASSPLEHQPQHF. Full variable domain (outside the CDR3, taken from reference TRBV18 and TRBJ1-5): NAGVMQNPRHLVRRRGQEARLRCSPMKGHSHVYWYRQLPEEGLKFMVYLQKENIIDESGMPKERFSAEFPKEGPSILRIQQVVRGDSAAYFCASSPLEHQPQHFGDGTRLSIL.

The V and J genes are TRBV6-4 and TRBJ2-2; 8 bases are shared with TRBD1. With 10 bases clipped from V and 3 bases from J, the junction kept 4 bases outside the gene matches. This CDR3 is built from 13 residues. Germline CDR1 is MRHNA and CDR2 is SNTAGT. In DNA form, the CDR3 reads TGTGCCACCAAGGGACAGGACACCGGGGAGCTGTTTTTT. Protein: CATKGQDTGELFF.

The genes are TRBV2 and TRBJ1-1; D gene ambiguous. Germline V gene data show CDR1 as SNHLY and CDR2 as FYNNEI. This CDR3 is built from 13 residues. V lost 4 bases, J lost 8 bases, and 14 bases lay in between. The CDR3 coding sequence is TGTGCCAGCAGTGCAAGTGGAGGGAGAGAAGCTTTCTTT. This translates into CASSASGGREAFF.

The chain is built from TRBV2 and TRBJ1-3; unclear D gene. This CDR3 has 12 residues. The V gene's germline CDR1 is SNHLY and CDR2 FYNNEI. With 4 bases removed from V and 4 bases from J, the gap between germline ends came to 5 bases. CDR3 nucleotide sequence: TGTGCCAGCAGTGCCAGAGGAAACACCATATATTTT. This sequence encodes CASSARGNTIYF. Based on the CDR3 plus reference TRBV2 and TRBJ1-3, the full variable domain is EPEVTQTPSHQVTQMGQEVILRCVPISNHLYFYWYRQILGQKVEFLVSFYNNEISEKSEIFDDQFSVERPDGSNFTLKIRSTKLEDSAMYFCASSARGNTIYFGEGSWLTVV.

DNA of the CDR3: TGTGCCATCAGTGAGTCACCAGGGTATCAGCCCCAGCATTTT. It encodes CAISESPGYQPQHF. The chain has TRBV10-3 and TRBJ1-5; D is possibly TRBD1 (5 bases). Germline CDR1 is ENHRY and CDR2 is SYGVKD. CDR3 size: 14 residues. The ends were cut back, 0 bases at V and 5 bases at J, with 8 bases in the middle.